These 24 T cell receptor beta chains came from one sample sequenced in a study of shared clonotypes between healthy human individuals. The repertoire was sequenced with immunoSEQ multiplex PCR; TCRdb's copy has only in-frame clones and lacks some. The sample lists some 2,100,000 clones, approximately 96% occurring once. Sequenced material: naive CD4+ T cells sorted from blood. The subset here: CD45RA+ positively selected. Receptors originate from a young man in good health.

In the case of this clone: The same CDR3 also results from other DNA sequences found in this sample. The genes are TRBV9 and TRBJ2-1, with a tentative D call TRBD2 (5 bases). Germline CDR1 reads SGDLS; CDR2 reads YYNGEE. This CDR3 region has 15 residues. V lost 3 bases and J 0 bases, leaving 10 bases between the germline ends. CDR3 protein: CASSASGSSYNEQFF. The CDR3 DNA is TGTGCCAGCAGCGCGAGCGGAAGCTCCTACAATGAGCAGTTCTTC.

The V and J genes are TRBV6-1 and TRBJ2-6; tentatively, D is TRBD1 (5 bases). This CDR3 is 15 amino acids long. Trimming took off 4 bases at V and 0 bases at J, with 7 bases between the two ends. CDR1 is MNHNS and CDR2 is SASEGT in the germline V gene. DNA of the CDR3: TGTGCCAGCAGTGTTGACAGCTCTGGGGCCAACGTCCTGACTTTC. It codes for CASSVDSSGANVLTF.

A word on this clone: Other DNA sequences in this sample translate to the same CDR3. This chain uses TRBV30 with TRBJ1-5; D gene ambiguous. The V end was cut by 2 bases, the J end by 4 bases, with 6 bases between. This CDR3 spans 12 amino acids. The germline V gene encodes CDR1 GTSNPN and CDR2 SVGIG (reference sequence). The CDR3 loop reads CAWSLENQPQHF. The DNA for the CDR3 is TGTGCCTGGAGTCTTGAAAATCAGCCCCAGCATTTT.

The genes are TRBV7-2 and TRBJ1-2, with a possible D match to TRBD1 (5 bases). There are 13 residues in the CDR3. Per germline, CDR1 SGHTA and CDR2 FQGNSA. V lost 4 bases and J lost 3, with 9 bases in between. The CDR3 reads CASSSTAYYGYTF. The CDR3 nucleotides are TGTGCCAGCAGCTCGACAGCCTACTATGGCTACACCTTC.

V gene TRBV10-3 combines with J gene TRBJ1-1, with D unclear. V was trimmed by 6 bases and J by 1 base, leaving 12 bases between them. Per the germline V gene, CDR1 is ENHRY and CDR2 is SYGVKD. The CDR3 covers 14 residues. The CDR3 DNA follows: TGTGCCATCAGGGACCGGGCGGCGAACACTGAAGCTTTCTTT. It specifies CAIRDRAANTEAFF.

The CDR3 nucleotides are TGTGCCAGCAGCCAAGGGAGTTCTTACAATGAGCAGTTCTTC. It is translated as CASSQGSSYNEQFF. V is TRBV28 and J is TRBJ2-1, with D perhaps matching TRBD2 (5 bases). The V gene's germline CDR1 is MDHEN and CDR2 SYDVKM. There are 14 residues in the CDR3. The V and J ends lost 6 bases and 4 bases respectively, with 13 bases between them.

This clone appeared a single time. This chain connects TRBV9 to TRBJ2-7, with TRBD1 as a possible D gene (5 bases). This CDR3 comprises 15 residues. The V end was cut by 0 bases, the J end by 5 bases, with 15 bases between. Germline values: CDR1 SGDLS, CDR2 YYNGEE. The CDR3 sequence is CASSVGGPKHNEQYF. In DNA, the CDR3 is TGTGCCAGCAGCGTAGGGGGCCCCAAGCATAACGAGCAGTACTTC.

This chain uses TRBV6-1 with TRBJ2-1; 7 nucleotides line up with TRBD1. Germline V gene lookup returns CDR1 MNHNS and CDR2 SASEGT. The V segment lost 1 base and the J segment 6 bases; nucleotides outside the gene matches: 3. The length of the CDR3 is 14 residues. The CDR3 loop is CASSEVDRVNEQFF. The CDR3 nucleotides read TGTGCCAGCAGTGAAGTCGACAGGGTCAATGAGCAGTTCTTC.

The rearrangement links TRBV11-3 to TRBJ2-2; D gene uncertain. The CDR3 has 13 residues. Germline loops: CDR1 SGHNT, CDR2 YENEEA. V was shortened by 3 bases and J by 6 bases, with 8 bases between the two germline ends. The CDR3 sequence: CASSFGMAGELFF. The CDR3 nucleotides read TGTGCCAGCAGCTTCGGAATGGCCGGGGAGCTGTTTTTT.

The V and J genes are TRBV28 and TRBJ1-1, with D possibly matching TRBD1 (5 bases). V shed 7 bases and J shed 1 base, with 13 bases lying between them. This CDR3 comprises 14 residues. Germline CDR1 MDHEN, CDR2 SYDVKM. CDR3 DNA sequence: TGTGCCAGCACCGTCCGGGGGGAGAACACTGAAGCTTTCTTT. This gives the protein CASTVRGENTEAFF.

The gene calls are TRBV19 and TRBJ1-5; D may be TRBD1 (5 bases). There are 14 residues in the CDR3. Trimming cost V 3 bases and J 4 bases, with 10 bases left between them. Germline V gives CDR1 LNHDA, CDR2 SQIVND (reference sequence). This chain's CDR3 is CASSMGGENQPQHF. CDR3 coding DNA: TGTGCCAGTAGTATGGGAGGGGAAAATCAGCCCCAGCATTTT.

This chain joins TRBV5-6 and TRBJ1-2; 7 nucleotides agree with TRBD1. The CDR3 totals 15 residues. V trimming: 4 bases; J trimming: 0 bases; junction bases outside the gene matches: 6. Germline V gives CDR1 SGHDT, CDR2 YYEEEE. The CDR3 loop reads CASSSWDRPNYGYTF. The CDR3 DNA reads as TGTGCCAGCAGCAGCTGGGACAGACCTAACTATGGCTACACCTTC.

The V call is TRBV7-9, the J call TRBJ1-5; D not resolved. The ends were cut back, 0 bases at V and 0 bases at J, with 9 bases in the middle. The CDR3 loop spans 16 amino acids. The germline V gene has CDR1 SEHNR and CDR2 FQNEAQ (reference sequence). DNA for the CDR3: TGTGCCAGCAGCTTAGCTGCAGGTTATAGCAATCAGCCCCAGCATTTT. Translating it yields CASSLAAGYSNQPQHF.

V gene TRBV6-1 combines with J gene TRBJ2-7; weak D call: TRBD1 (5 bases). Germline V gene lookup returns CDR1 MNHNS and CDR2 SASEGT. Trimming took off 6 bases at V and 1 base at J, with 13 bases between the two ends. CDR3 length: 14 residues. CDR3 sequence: CASRPTASSYEQYF. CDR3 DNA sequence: TGTGCCAGCAGACCGACAGCATCTTCCTACGAGCAGTACTTC.

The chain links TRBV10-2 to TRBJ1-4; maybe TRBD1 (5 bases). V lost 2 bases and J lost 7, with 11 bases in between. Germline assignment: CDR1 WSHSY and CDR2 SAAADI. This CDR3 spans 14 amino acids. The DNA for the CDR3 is TGCGCCAGCAGTGAGGGTCAGGGCGGTGAAAAACTGTTTTTT. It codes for CASSEGQGGEKLFF.

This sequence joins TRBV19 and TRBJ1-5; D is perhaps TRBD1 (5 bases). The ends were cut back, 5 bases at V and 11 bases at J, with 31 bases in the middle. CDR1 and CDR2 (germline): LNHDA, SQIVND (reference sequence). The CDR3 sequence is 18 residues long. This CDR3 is CASSSPSGREGSITSQHF. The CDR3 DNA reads TGTGCCAGTAGTTCCCCCTCAGGCAGGGAGGGTTCAATCACGTCCCAGCATTTT.

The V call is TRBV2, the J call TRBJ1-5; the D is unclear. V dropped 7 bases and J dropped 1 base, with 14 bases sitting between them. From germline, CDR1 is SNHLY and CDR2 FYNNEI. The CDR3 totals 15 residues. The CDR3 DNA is TGTGCCAGCAAGTTTAACGACGGGAGCAATCAGCCCCAGCATTTT. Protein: CASKFNDGSNQPQHF. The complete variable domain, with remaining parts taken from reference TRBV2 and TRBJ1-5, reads EPEVTQTPSHQVTQMGQEVILRCVPISNHLYFYWYRQILGQKVEFLVSFYNNEISEKSEIFDDQFSVERPDGSNFTLKIRSTKLEDSAMYFCASKFNDGSNQPQHFGDGTRLSIL.

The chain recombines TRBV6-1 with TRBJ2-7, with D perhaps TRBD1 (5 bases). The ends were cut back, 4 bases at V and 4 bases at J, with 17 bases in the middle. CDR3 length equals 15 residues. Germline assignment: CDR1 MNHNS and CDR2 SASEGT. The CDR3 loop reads CASSAPDSLGYEQYF. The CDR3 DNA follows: TGTGCCAGCAGTGCCCCCGACAGTTTAGGGTACGAGCAGTACTTC.

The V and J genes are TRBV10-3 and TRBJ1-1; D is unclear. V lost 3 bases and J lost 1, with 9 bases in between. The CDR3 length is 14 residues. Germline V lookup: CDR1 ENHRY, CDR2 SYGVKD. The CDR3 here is CAISDPRTNTEAFF. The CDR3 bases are TGTGCCATCAGTGACCCGAGGACGAACACTGAAGCTTTCTTT.

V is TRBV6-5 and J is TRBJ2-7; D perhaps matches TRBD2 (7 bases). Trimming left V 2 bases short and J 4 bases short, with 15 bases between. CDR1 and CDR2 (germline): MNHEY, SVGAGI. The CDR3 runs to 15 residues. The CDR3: CASSYRGAVGYEQYF. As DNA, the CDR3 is TGTGCCAGCAGTTACCGGGGGGCCGTGGGATACGAGCAGTACTTC.

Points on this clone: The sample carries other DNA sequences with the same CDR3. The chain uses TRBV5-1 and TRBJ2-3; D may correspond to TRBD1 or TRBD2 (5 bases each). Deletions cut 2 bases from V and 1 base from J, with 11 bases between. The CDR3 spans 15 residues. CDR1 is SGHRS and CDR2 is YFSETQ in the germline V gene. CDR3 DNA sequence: TGCGCCAGCAGCTTAGAGGGGAAAGGCACAGATACGCAGTATTTT. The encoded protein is CASSLEGKGTDTQYF.

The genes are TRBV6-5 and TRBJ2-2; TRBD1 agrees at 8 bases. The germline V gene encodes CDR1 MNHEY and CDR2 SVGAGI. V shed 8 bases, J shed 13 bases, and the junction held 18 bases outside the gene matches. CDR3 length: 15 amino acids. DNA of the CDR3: TGTGCCAGCTTACCCGCCGGGCAGGGGGCCGTATCGCTGTTTTTT. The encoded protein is CASLPAGQGAVSLFF.

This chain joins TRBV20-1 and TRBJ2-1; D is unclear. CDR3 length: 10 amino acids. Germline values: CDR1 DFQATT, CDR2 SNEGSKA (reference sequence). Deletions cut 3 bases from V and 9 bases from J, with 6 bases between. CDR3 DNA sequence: TGCAGTGCTAGTGTCGTTGAGCAGTTCTTC. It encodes CSASVVEQFF.

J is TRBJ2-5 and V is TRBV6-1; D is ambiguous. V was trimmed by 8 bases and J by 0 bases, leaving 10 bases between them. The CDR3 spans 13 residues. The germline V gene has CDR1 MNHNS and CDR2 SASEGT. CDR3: CASGMGYQETQYF. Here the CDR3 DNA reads TGTGCCAGCGGCATGGGGTACCAAGAGACCCAGTACTTC.